A single sample gave rise to the 9 T cell receptor beta chains below, sequenced in a study of regulatory T cells in long-lasting Graves disease. The time point: newly diagnosed GD, antithyroid drugs for less than 3 months. RNA isolated from PBMCs was used to make the TCR library. Assembly of TCR beta libraries relied on iRepertoire HTBI primers together with Arm-PCR of CDR3 regions. TCRdb itself ran the multiplex PCR reads through MiXCR, one entry per CDR3 protein. The data hold hundreds of thousands of distinct CDR3 sequences, with roughly 18% observed a single time. Sequencing used peripheral blood mononuclear cells (PBMCs), obtained at new diagnosis, from a patient treated with antithyroid drugs. These receptors all stem from a female donor with Graves disease.

This clonotype came up many times. CDR3 DNA: TGCAGTGCTAGAGATCGGCGGGCGGGGATGGGTGAGCAGTACTTC. Its protein product is CSARDRRAGMGEQYF. V gene TRBV20-1 combines with J gene TRBJ2-7; D perhaps matches TRBD2 (6 bases). V was clipped by 0 bases and J by 7 bases, with 19 bases between them. This CDR3 has 15 residues. In germline, CDR1 is DFQATT, CDR2 SNEGSKA (reference sequence).

This clonotype was picked up many times. J is TRBJ1-2 and V is TRBV7-8; D unclear. V gave up 1 base and J gave up 5 bases, with 23 bases separating them. CDR1 is SGHVS and CDR2 is FQNEAQ in the germline V gene. The CDR3 extends over 18 amino acids. CDR3 bases: TGTGCCAGCAGCTTAGTTGCAAGCGGTGAATTCCCGGGTTATGGCTACACCTTC. This codes for CASSLVASGEFPGYGYTF.

This clonotype was counted many times. V usage is TRBV3-1 and J usage is TRBJ2-7; no clear D gene. Germline values: CDR1 LGHDT, CDR2 YNNKEL (reference sequence). V was trimmed by 4 bases and J by 9 bases, leaving 13 bases between them. This CDR3 contains 12 residues. The CDR3 sequence is CASSRSSGRQYF. The CDR3 coding sequence is TGTGCCAGCAGCCGAAGCTCTGGAAGGCAGTACTTC.

The rearrangement joins TRBV20-1 to TRBJ2-3; D possibly uses TRBD1 or TRBD2 (5 bases each). This CDR3 comprises 17 residues. Trimming stripped 1 base from V and 8 bases from J, with 25 bases between. Germline V gene data show CDR1 as DFQATT and CDR2 as SNEGSKA (reference sequence). Written as DNA, the CDR3 is TGCAGTGCTAGAGCACGAGGGATAGACGAGATAAGGGGTACGCAGTATTTT. It specifies CSARARGIDEIRGTQYF.

In its sample, this clonotype was seen many times. This chain connects TRBV6-5 to TRBJ1-2, with 9 bases that match TRBD1. The CDR3 loop spans 16 amino acids. Germline values: CDR1 MNHEY, CDR2 SVGAGI. V was pared by 2 bases and J by 1 base, with 5 bases of the junction left unmatched. CDR3 region: CASSYPKTGGNYGYTF. DNA of the CDR3: TGTGCCAGCAGTTACCCAAAGACAGGGGGTAACTATGGCTACACCTTC.

The table lists this clonotype with many counts. V usage is TRBV28 and J usage is TRBJ2-5; weak D call: TRBD1 (5 bases). Deletions cut 8 bases from V and 0 bases from J, with 10 bases between. The CDR3 length is 13 residues. Germline assignment: CDR1 MDHEN and CDR2 SYDVKM. CDR3 coding DNA: TGTGCCAGCGGACAAGAATACCAAGAGACCCAGTACTTC. Protein product: CASGQEYQETQYF.

V gene TRBV6-1 combines with J gene TRBJ2-7; D gene uncertain. Trimming left V 7 bases short and J 2 bases short, with 12 bases between. The CDR3 is 13 amino acids. Germline V lookup: CDR1 MNHNS, CDR2 SASEGT. CDR3 residues: CASTGFVTYEQYF. The CDR3 DNA follows: TGTGCCAGCACCGGGTTCGTGACCTACGAGCAGTACTTC.

With respect to this clonotype: A single base separates this from a much larger clone, so it may be a read error. The chain combines TRBV5-1 with TRBJ2-7; tentatively, D is TRBD1 (5 bases). Germline-derived CDR1 and CDR2 are SGHRS and YFSETQ. The V end was cut by 5 bases, the J end by 7 bases, with 19 bases between. The CDR3 length is 14 residues. CDR3 loop: CASRPSQGRNEQYF. CDR3 nucleotide sequence: TGCGCCAGCAGACCCAGCCAGGGAAGAAATGAGCAGTACTTC.

This clonotype was detected ten times or more. The chain carries TRBV11-2 and TRBJ2-2, with a possible D match to TRBD2 (5 bases). This CDR3 comprises 16 residues. CDR1 and CDR2 from the germline V gene are SGHAT and FQNNGV. V lost 4 bases and J lost 1, with 13 bases in between. The CDR3 is CASSSTTGMNTGELFF. The CDR3 DNA follows: TGTGCCAGCAGCTCCACCACCGGGATGAACACCGGGGAGCTGTTTTTT.